Each of the 28 T cell receptor beta chains below was sequenced from the same sample in a study of cytomegalovirus exposure and HLA in healthy donors. TCRdb keeps only in-frame clones here, not all; method: immunoSEQ multiplex PCR. The top ten hold roughly 6.6% of the sample, which has fewer than 200,000 clones, 86% seen once. The sequenced sample consisted of PBMCs. The receptors were sampled from a man aged 30 to 45 in good health and CMV-seropositive.

The genes are TRBV19 and TRBJ2-1, with TRBD1 matching 8 bases. Per germline, CDR1 LNHDA and CDR2 SQIVND (reference sequence). The junction had 7 bases not matched to a gene; V was cut back by 5 bases and J by 7 bases. This CDR3 region has 14 residues. CDR3 coding DNA: TGTGCCAGTAGTCCACGGACAGGGCGGAATGAGCAGTTCTTC. It specifies CASSPRTGRNEQFF. The variable domain in full, with the rest retrieved from reference TRBV19 and TRBJ2-1, is DGGITQSPKYLFRKEGQNVTLSCEQNLNHDAMYWYRQDPGQGLRLIYYSQIVNDFQKGDIAEGYSVSREKKESFPLTVTSAQKNPTAFYLCASSPRTGRNEQFFGPGTRLTVL.

DNA of the CDR3: TGTGCCAGCAGGGTCGACCTGGCCACTGAAGCTTTCTTT. Translation: CASRVDLATEAFF. The V and J genes are TRBV5-4 and TRBJ1-1; D is ambiguous. Germline assignment: CDR1 SGHNT and CDR2 YYREEE (reference sequence). Trimming cost V 5 bases and J 4 bases, with 12 bases left between them. This CDR3 comprises 13 residues.

The chain uses TRBV4-1 and TRBJ2-7, with a weak D call TRBD2 (5 bases). Germline CDR1 is MGHRA and CDR2 is YSYEKL. The CDR3 length is 13 residues. V lost 1 base and J 5 bases, leaving 9 bases between the germline ends. The CDR3 DNA sequence: TGCGCCAGCAGCCAAGTGGGGAGCAACGAGCAGTACTTC. The encoded protein is CASSQVGSNEQYF.

The chain combines TRBV6-1 with TRBJ1-5; D is unclear. The CDR3 spans 14 residues. Trimming shortened V by 1 base and J by 0 bases, and 4 bases separated the two germline ends. Germline values: CDR1 MNHNS, CDR2 SASEGT. The CDR3 reads CASSEDFSNQPQHF. The CDR3 DNA sequence: TGTGCCAGCAGTGAAGACTTTAGCAATCAGCCCCAGCATTTT.

The V and J genes are TRBV19 and TRBJ1-1; a weak D match, TRBD1 (6 bases). The CDR3 has 12 amino acids. Germline values: CDR1 LNHDA, CDR2 SQIVND (reference sequence). Trimming took off 2 bases at V and 6 bases at J, with 7 bases between the two ends. The CDR3 here is CASSIQGSEAFF. As DNA, the CDR3 is TGTGCCAGTAGTATACAGGGGTCTGAAGCTTTCTTT.

CDR3 DNA: TGTGCCAGCAGGCATACTAGCGGGGGGGCAGATGAGCAGTTCTTC. Its protein product is CASRHTSGGADEQFF. The chain joins TRBV6-1 to TRBJ2-1, with 13 bases lining up with TRBD2. Germline assignment: CDR1 MNHNS and CDR2 SASEGT. This CDR3 contains 15 residues. The V gene end was trimmed by 6 bases and the J gene end by 8 bases; junction bases not matched to a gene: 7.

The rearrangement uses TRBV5-1 and TRBJ2-3; the D gene could be TRBD1 or TRBD2 (6 bases each). V was pared by 3 bases and J by 4 bases, with 9 bases between. This CDR3 has 13 residues. Germline V gene sequence: CDR1 SGHRS, CDR2 YFSETQ. The CDR3 coding sequence is TGCGCCAGCAGCTGGGGGGCAGCAGATACGCAGTATTTT. Translated, it gives CASSWGAADTQYF. Based on the CDR3 plus reference TRBV5-1 and TRBJ2-3, the full variable domain is KAGVTQTPRYLIKTRGQQVTLSCSPISGHRSVSWYQQTPGQGLQFLFEYFSETQRNKGNFPGRFSGRQFSNSRSEMNVSTLELGDSALYLCASSWGAADTQYFGPGTRLTVL.

The rearrangement uses TRBV4-3 and TRBJ2-7; D may be TRBD1 (5 bases). This CDR3 comprises 13 residues. Germline CDR1 reads LGHNA; CDR2 reads YSLEER. The V and J ends lost 4 bases and 2 bases respectively, with 9 bases between them. The CDR3 reads CASSRGPTYEQYF. The CDR3, as DNA: TGCGCCAGCAGCCGGGGCCCTACCTACGAGCAGTACTTC.

V is TRBV5-8 and J is TRBJ2-7; D remains unclear. Germline V gene lookup returns CDR1 SGHTS and CDR2 YDEGEE. The CDR3 is made up of 11 amino acids. V lost 0 bases, J lost 6 bases, and 4 bases lay in between. CDR3 in amino acids: CASSLEAEQYF. In DNA form, the CDR3 reads TGTGCCAGCAGCTTGGAGGCCGAGCAGTACTTC.

The chain is built from TRBV5-1 and TRBJ2-3, with 7 bases aligning to TRBD1. Trimming removed 3 bases from V and 2 bases from J; junction bases left unmatched: 3. The CDR3 runs 14 residues. Germline CDR1 is SGHRS and CDR2 is YFSETQ. CDR3 bases: TGCGCCAGCAGCTCAGGGGGTTACACAGATACGCAGTATTTT. Protein: CASSSGGYTDTQYF.

CDR3 protein: CASSDSWSDYGYTF. The CDR3 DNA sequence: TGTGCCAGCAGTGATTCTTGGTCGGACTATGGCTACACCTTC. The V call is TRBV2, the J call TRBJ1-2; no definite D call. The V gene's germline CDR1 is SNHLY and CDR2 FYNNEI. Trimming took off 3 bases at V and 3 bases at J, with 11 bases between the two ends. There are 14 residues in the CDR3. Combining the CDR3 with reference TRBV2 and TRBJ1-2 gives the whole variable domain EPEVTQTPSHQVTQMGQEVILRCVPISNHLYFYWYRQILGQKVEFLVSFYNNEISEKSEIFDDQFSVERPDGSNFTLKIRSTKLEDSAMYFCASSDSWSDYGYTFGSGTRLTVV.

The chain joins TRBV30 to TRBJ1-4; weak D call: TRBD1 (5 bases). Germline V gene lookup returns CDR1 GTSNPN and CDR2 SVGIG (reference sequence). The CDR3 sequence is 13 residues long. V was shortened by 3 bases and J by 8 bases, with 13 bases between the two germline ends. The CDR3, as DNA: TGTGCCTGGAGCTGGGGGTCAGCAGAAAAACTGTTTTTT. It specifies CAWSWGSAEKLFF.

The chain has TRBV9 and TRBJ1-6; no definite D call. The V end was cut by 4 bases, the J end by 7 bases, with 12 bases between. This CDR3 spans 14 amino acids. Germline CDR1 reads SGDLS; CDR2 reads YYNGEE. The CDR3 is CASSPGRLNSPLHF. CDR3 bases: TGTGCCAGCAGCCCCGGCAGGCTGAATTCACCCCTCCACTTT.

The chain combines TRBV4-1 with TRBJ1-4; TRBD1 is a possible D gene (5 bases). The V and J ends lost 0 bases and 7 bases respectively, with 15 bases between them. Germline V CDR1 and CDR2: MGHRA, YSYEKL. The CDR3 sequence is 16 residues long. The CDR3 reads CASSQDSRASSEKLFF. The DNA for the CDR3 is TGCGCCAGCAGCCAAGATTCCAGGGCGTCGAGTGAAAAACTGTTTTTT.

CDR3 in DNA: TGTGCCAGCAGCTTACCCCCGGGACAGGCAGACGAGCAGTACTTC. Translating it yields CASSLPPGQADEQYF. This chain joins TRBV5-5 and TRBJ2-7, with 8 bases aligning to TRBD1. The CDR3 has 15 amino acids. J gave up 5 bases and V 2 bases, and 9 bases lay outside the gene matches. CDR1 is SGHKS, CDR2 YYEKEE, per germline (reference sequence).

The V call is TRBV27, the J call TRBJ2-5, with D possibly being TRBD1 (5 bases). The CDR3 has 14 residues. The ends were cut back, 2 bases at V and 5 bases at J, with 12 bases in the middle. Germline-derived CDR1 and CDR2 are MNHEY and SMNVEV (reference sequence). CDR3 protein: CASSLGRGRETQYF. DNA for the CDR3: TGTGCCAGCAGTTTAGGAAGGGGCCGGGAGACCCAGTACTTC.

CDR3 sequence: CASSEYNRPKNIQYF. The CDR3 DNA reads TGTGCCAGCAGTGAATACAACAGACCCAAAAACATTCAGTACTTC. This chain joins TRBV6-1 and TRBJ2-4; D is unresolved. This CDR3 spans 15 amino acids. Trimming removed 2 bases from V and 2 bases from J, with 10 bases in between. Germline CDR1 MNHNS, CDR2 SASEGT.

The chain uses TRBV27 and TRBJ2-2, with a weak D call TRBD2 (5 bases). The V gene lost 6 bases and the J gene lost 5 bases, with 13 bases spanning the gap. CDR1 is MNHEY and CDR2 is SMNVEV in the germline V gene (reference sequence). CDR3 length: 14 residues. The CDR3 DNA is TGTGCCAGCAGCACCGTGGGAGCTACCGGGGAGCTGTTTTTT. Its translation is CASSTVGATGELFF.

The V gene is TRBV19, the J gene TRBJ2-7; 12 bases align to TRBD1. V shed 3 bases and J 5 bases; nucleotides not matched to a gene: 5. Germline V gene data show CDR1 as LNHDA and CDR2 as SQIVND (reference sequence). The CDR3 has 15 amino acids. As DNA, the CDR3 is TGTGCCAGTAGTATCCGGGGACAGGGGGCAAACGAGCAGTACTTC. Protein sequence: CASSIRGQGANEQYF.

The V call is TRBV4-1, the J call TRBJ2-5; 8 positions agree with TRBD1. CDR3 length: 15 amino acids. Germline loops: CDR1 MGHRA, CDR2 YSYEKL. The ends lost 2 bases at V and 4 bases at J; junction bases unmatched: 6. The CDR3 region is CASSQIGQGSETQYF. The CDR3, as DNA: TGCGCCAGCAGCCAAATAGGACAGGGCTCAGAGACCCAGTACTTC.

In nucleotides, the CDR3 is TGCGCCAGCAGCTTGGAAATGAATCGGTATGGCTACACCTTC. Translating it yields CASSLEMNRYGYTF. The chain has TRBV5-1 and TRBJ1-2; D uncertain. Germline assignment: CDR1 SGHRS and CDR2 YFSETQ. This CDR3 is 14 amino acids long. Trimming took 0 bases from V and 5 from J, leaving 11 bases between them.

The chain's CDR3 is CASNRGLAGENTGELFF. The CDR3 bases are TGTGCCAGCAATCGGGGGCTAGCGGGAGAGAACACCGGGGAGCTGTTTTTT. This sequence joins TRBV9 and TRBJ2-2, with TRBD2 identical over 10 bases. From germline, CDR1 is SGDLS and CDR2 YYNGEE. The junction had 9 bases not matched to a gene; V was cut back by 6 bases and J by 1 base. This CDR3 region has 17 residues. Supplemented by reference TRBV9 and TRBJ2-2, the full variable domain reads DSGVTQTPKHLITATGQRVTLRCSPRSGDLSVYWYQQSLDQGLQFLIQYYNGEERAKGNILERFSAQQFPDLHSELNLSSLELGDSALYFCASNRGLAGENTGELFFGEGSRLTVL.

This sequence joins TRBV2 and TRBJ1-1; D is ambiguous. In germline, CDR1 is SNHLY, CDR2 FYNNEI. The CDR3 loop spans 14 amino acids. V was clipped by 1 base and J by 1 base, with 7 bases between them. The CDR3 DNA sequence: TGTGCCAGCAGTGAAGTTGGGGAGAACACTGAAGCTTTCTTT. This sequence encodes CASSEVGENTEAFF.

The V call is TRBV6-6, the J call TRBJ1-2; 7 bases are shared with TRBD1. The CDR3 is 14 amino acids. Trimming took 2 bases from V and 3 from J; bases not matched to a gene: 3. In germline, CDR1 is MNHNY, CDR2 SVGAGI (reference sequence). The DNA of the CDR3 is TGTGCCAGCAGTTACAGGGGGCGAGACTATGGCTACACCTTC. It codes for CASSYRGRDYGYTF.

V gene TRBV5-6 combines with J gene TRBJ1-1; no reliable D call. Deletions cut 6 bases from V and 5 bases from J, with 14 bases between. The CDR3 has 13 residues. Germline V gene data show CDR1 as SGHDT and CDR2 as YYEEEE. The CDR3 loop reads CASTLIVETEAFF. The CDR3 nucleotides read TGTGCCAGCACCCTCATAGTAGAGACTGAAGCTTTCTTT.

The chain combines TRBV5-1 with TRBJ2-2, with 10 bases fitting TRBD2. Germline assignment: CDR1 SGHRS and CDR2 YFSETQ. This CDR3 is 15 amino acids long. The J segment lost 7 bases and the V segment lost 0 bases, leaving 3 bases of the junction unmatched. The CDR3 nucleotides read TGCGCCAGCAGCTTGGATCCTAGCGGGAGCGGGGAGCTGTTTTTT. Amino acid sequence: CASSLDPSGSGELFF. The full variable domain, rest sourced from reference TRBV5-1 and TRBJ2-2, is KAGVTQTPRYLIKTRGQQVTLSCSPISGHRSVSWYQQTPGQGLQFLFEYFSETQRNKGNFPGRFSGRQFSNSRSEMNVSTLELGDSALYLCASSLDPSGSGELFFGEGSRLTVL.

V and J are TRBV11-3 and TRBJ2-5, with D possibly being TRBD1 or TRBD2 (6 bases each). V shed 6 bases and J shed 3 bases, with 11 bases lying between them. This CDR3 has 13 amino acids. Germline CDR1 is SGHNT and CDR2 is YENEEA. The CDR3 bases are TGTGCCAGCAGGACGAGGGGGGAAGAGACCCAGTACTTC. Amino acids: CASRTRGEETQYF.

This clone was recorded once. The chain combines TRBV23-1 with TRBJ1-2; TRBD1 aligns across 7 bases. TRBV23-1 is flagged as an ORF with uncertain function. Trimming removed 1 base from V and 12 bases from J; junction bases left unmatched: 11. The CDR3 sequence is 14 residues long. CDR3 sequence: CASSQYRGPALDTF. CDR3 sequence (DNA): TGCGCCAGCAGTCAATACAGGGGCCCAGCCCTGGACACCTTC.